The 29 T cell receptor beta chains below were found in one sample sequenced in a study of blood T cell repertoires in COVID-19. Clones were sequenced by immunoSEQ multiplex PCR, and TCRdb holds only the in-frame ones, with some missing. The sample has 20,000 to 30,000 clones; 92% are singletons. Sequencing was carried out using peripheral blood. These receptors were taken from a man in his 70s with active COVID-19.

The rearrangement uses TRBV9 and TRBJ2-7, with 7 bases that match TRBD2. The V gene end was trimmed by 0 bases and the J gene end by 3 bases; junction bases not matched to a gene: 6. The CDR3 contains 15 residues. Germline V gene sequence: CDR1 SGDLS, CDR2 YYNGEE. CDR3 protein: CASSVGLADLYEQYF. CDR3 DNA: TGTGCCAGCAGCGTAGGGCTAGCGGACCTCTACGAGCAGTACTTC.

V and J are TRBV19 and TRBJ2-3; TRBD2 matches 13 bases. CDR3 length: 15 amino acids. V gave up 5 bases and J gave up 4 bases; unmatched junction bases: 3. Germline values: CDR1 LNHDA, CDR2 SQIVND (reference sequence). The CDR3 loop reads CASSALAGGSDTQYF. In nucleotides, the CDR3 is TGTGCCAGTAGTGCACTAGCGGGAGGGTCAGATACGCAGTATTTT.

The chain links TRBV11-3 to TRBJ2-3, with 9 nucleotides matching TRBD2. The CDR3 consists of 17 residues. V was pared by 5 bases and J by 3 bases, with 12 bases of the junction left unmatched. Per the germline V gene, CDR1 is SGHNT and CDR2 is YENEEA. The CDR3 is CASSPGLAGAYTDTQYF. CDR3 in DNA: TGTGCCAGCAGCCCGGGACTAGCAGGAGCTTATACAGATACGCAGTATTTT.

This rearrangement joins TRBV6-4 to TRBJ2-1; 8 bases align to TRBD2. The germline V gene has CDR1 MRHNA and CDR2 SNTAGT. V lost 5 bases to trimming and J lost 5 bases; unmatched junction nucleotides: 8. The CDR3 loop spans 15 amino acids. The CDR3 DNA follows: TGTGCCAGCAGTACCGGGGGGGAAGGGAACAATGAGCAGTTCTTC. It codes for CASSTGGEGNNEQFF.

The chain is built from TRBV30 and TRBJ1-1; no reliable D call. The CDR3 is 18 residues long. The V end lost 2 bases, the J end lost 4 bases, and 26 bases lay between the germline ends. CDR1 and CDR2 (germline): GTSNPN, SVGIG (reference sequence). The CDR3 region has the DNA TGTGCCTGGAGTCCAGGTTGGGCAGTTTTACGACGTGGCACTGAAGCTTTCTTT. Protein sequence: CAWSPGWAVLRRGTEAFF.

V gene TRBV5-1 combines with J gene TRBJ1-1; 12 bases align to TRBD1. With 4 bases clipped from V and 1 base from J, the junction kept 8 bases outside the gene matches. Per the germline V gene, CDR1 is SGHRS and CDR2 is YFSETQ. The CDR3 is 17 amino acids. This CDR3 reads CASSAGTGGIGNTEAFF. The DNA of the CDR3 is TGCGCCAGCAGCGCCGGGACAGGGGGCATCGGGAACACTGAAGCTTTCTTT.

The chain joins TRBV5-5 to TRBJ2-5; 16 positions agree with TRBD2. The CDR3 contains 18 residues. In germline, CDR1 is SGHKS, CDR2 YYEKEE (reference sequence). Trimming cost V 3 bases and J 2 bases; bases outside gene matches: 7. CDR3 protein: CASSSLGTSGGVQETQYF. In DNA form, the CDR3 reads TGTGCCAGCAGCTCCCTCGGGACTAGCGGGGGGGTACAAGAGACCCAGTACTTC.

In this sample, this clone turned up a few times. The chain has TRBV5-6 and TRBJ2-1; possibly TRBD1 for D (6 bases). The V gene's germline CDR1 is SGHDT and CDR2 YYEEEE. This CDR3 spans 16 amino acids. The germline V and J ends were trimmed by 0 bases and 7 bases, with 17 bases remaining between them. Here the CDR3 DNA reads TGTGCCAGCAGCTTGGCCCTTACAGGGTGGTCGAATGAGCAGTTCTTC. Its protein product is CASSLALTGWSNEQFF.

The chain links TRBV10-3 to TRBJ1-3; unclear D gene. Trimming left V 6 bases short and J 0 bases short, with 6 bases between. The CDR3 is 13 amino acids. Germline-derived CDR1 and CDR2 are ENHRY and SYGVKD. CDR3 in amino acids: CAIRADSGNTIYF. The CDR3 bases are TGTGCCATCAGGGCTGACTCTGGAAACACCATATATTTT.

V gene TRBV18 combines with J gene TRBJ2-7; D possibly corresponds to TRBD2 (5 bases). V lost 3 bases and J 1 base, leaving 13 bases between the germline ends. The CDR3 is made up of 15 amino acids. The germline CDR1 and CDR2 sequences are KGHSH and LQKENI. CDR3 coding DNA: TGTGCCAGCTCACCCGGGGATATACCTTCCTACGAGCAGTACTTC. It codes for CASSPGDIPSYEQYF.

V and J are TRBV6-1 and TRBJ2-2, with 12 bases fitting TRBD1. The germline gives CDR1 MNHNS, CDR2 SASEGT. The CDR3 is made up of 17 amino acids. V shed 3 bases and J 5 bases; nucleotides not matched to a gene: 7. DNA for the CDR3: TGTGCCAGCAGTGATACTCCGGGACAGGGGGCGACCGGGGAGCTGTTTTTT. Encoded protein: CASSDTPGQGATGELFF.

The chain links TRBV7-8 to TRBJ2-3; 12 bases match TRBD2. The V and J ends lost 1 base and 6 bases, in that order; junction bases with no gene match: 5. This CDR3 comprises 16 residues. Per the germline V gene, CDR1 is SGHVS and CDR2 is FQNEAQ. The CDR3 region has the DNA TGTGCCAGCAGCTTAGTACTAGCGGGGGGCATGGATACGCAGTATTTT. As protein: CASSLVLAGGMDTQYF.

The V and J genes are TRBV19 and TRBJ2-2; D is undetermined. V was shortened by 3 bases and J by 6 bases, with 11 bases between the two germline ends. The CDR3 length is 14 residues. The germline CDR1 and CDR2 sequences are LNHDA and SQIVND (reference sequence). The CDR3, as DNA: TGTGCCAGTAGTATTGTCGGTGGTCCCGGGGAGCTGTTTTTT. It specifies CASSIVGGPGELFF.

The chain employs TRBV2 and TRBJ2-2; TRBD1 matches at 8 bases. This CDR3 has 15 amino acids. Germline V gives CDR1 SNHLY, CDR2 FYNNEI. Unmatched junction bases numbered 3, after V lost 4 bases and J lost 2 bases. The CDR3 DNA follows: TGTGCCAGCAGTGCGGCAGGGGGCAACACCGGGGAGCTGTTTTTT. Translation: CASSAAGGNTGELFF. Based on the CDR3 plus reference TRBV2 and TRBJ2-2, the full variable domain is EPEVTQTPSHQVTQMGQEVILRCVPISNHLYFYWYRQILGQKVEFLVSFYNNEISEKSEIFDDQFSVERPDGSNFTLKIRSTKLEDSAMYFCASSAAGGNTGELFFGEGSRLTVL.

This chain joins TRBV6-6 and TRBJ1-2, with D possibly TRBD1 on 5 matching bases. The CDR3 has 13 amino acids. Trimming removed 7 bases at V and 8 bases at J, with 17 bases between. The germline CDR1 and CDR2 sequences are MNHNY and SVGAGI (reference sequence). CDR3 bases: TGTGCCAGCACCGTCATAGGGGAGGGCGGCTACACCTTC. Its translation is CASTVIGEGGYTF.

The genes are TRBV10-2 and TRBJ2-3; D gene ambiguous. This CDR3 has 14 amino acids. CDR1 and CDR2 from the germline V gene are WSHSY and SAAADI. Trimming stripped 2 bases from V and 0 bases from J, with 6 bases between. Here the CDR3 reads CASSESHSTDTQYF. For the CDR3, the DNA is TGCGCCAGCAGTGAGAGCCATAGCACAGATACGCAGTATTTT.

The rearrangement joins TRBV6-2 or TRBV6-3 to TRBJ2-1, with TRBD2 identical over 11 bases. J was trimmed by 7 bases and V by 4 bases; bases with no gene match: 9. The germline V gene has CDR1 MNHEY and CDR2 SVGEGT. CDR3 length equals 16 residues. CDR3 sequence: CASSSGGASGGNEQFF. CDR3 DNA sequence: TGTGCCAGCAGTTCTGGAGGGGCTAGCGGGGGGAATGAGCAGTTCTTC.

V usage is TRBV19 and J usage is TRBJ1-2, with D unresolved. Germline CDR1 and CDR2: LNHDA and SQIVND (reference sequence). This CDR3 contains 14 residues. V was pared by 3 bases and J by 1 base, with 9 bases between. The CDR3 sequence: CASSITGINYGYTF. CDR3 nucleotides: TGTGCCAGTAGTATTACCGGGATTAACTATGGCTACACCTTC.

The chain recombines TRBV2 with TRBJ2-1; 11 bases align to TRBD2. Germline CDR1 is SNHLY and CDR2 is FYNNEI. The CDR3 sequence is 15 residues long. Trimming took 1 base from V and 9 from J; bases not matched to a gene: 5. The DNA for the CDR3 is TGTGCCAGCAGTGAAGAGACTAGCGGGAATAGTGAGCAGTTCTTC. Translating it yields CASSEETSGNSEQFF.

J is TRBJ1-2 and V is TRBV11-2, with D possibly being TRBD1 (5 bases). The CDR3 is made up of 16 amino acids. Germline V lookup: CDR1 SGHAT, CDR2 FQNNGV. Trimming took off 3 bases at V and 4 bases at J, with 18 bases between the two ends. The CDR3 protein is CASSLGRAMGSYGYTF. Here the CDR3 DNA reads TGTGCCAGCAGCTTGGGCAGGGCTATGGGTTCCTATGGCTACACCTTC.

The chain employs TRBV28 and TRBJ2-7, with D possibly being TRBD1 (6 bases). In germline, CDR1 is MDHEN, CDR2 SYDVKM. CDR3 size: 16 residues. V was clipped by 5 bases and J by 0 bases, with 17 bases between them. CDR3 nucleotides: TGTGCCAGCAGTCCTGCGGACAGTTATAGCTCCTACGAGCAGTACTTC. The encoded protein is CASSPADSYSSYEQYF.

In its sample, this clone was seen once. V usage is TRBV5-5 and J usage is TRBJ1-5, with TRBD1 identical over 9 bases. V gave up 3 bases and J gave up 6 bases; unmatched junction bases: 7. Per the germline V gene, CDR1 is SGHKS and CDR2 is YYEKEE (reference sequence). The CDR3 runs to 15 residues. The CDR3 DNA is TGTGCCAGCAGCTACAGGGGGCGCGGGGCTCAGCCCCAGCATTTT. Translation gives CASSYRGRGAQPQHF.

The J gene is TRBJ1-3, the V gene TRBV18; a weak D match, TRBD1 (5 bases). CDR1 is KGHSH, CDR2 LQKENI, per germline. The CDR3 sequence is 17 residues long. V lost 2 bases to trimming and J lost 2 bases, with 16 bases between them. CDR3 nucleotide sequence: TGTGCCAGCTCACCATCCTTAGGGGTTGCGACTGGAAACACCATATATTTT. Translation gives CASSPSLGVATGNTIYF.

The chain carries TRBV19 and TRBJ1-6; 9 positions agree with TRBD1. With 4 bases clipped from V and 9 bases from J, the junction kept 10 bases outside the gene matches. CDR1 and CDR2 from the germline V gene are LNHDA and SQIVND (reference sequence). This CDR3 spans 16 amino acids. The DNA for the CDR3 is TGTGCCAGTAGTACGGGACAGGGAAGTAAGAGTTCACCCCTCCACTTT. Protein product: CASSTGQGSKSSPLHF.

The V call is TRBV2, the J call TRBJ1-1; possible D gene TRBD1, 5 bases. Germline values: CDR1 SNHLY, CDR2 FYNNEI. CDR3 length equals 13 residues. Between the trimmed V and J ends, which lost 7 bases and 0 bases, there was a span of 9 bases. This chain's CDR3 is CASNRNLNTEAFF. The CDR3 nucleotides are TGTGCCAGCAACAGGAACTTGAACACTGAAGCTTTCTTT.

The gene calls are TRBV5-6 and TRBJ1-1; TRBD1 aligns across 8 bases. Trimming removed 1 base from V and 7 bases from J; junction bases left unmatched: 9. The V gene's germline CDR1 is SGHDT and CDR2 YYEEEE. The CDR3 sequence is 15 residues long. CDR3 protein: CASSLIGQGLLEAFF. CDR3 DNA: TGTGCCAGCAGCTTGATCGGACAGGGACTTCTTGAAGCTTTCTTT. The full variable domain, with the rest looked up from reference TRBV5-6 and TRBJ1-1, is DAGVTQSPTHLIKTRGQQVTLRCSPKSGHDTVSWYQQALGQGPQFIFQYYEEEERQRGNFPDRFSGHQFPNYSSELNVNALLLGDSALYLCASSLIGQGLLEAFFGQGTRLTVV.

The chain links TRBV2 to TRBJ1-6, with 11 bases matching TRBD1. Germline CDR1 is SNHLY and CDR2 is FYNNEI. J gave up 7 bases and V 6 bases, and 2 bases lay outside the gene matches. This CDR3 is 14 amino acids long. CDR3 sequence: CASRGQGDNSPLHF. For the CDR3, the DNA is TGTGCCAGCAGGGGACAGGGGGACAATTCACCCCTCCACTTT.

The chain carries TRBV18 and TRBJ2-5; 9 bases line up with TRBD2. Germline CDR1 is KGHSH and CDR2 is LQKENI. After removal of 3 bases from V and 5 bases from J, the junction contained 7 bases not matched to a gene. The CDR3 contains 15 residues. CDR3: CASSPDSGSRETQYF. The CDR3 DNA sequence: TGTGCCAGCTCACCCGATAGCGGGAGCCGGGAGACCCAGTACTTC.

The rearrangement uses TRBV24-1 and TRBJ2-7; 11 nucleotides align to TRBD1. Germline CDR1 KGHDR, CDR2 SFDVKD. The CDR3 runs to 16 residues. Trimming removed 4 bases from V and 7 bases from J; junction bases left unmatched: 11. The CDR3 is CATSETGTGGLGEQYF. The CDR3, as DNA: TGTGCCACCAGTGAAACCGGGACAGGGGGTCTCGGGGAGCAGTACTTC.